The 17 T cell receptor beta chains listed next were all sequenced from one sample in a study of blood T cell repertoires in COVID-19. The method was immunoSEQ multiplex PCR; TCRdb's version includes in-frame clones alone and lacks a portion of them. Of 25,000 to 30,000 clones in the sample, about 94% are singletons; the top ten hold 3.5% to 4.5%. The specimen was peripheral blood. Source of these receptors: a human donor with active COVID-19. The donor label of this sample is uncertain.

V usage is TRBV4-1 and J usage is TRBJ2-3, with D possibly TRBD2 on 6 matching bases. Trimming took 1 base from V and 4 from J, leaving 12 bases between them. The CDR3 is 15 amino acids. The germline CDR1 and CDR2 sequences are MGHRA and YSYEKL. CDR3 DNA: TGCGCCAGCAGCCAAGGTGGGGGACTTCCAGATACGCAGTATTTT. Its protein is CASSQGGGLPDTQYF.

J is TRBJ2-5 and V is TRBV29-1; D may be TRBD1 (7 bases). Germline CDR1 and CDR2: SQVTM and ANQGSEA. CDR3 length: 13 residues. The V end lost 4 bases, the J end lost 4 bases, and 13 bases lay between the germline ends. In DNA form, the CDR3 reads TGCAGCGTTGTCGATCAGGGGGGAGAGACCCAGTACTTC. Translating gives CSVVDQGGETQYF.

V and J are TRBV5-1 and TRBJ2-2, with 7 bases lining up with TRBD1. V lost 7 bases to trimming and J lost 0 bases; unmatched junction nucleotides: 6. Germline V CDR1 and CDR2: SGHRS, YFSETQ. This CDR3 has 15 residues. The CDR3 protein is CASRGGTANTGELFF. CDR3 nucleotides: TGCGCCAGCCGGGGTGGGACAGCGAACACCGGGGAGCTGTTTTTT.

CDR3 bases: TGTGCCACCAGCAGATGGAGACAGGGACACACCTTC. This sequence encodes CATSRWRQGHTF. The chain uses TRBV15 and TRBJ1-2, with 7 nucleotides matching TRBD1. CDR1 is LNHNV and CDR2 is YYDKDF in the germline V gene (reference sequence). The CDR3 runs 12 residues. V was pared by 2 bases and J by 12 bases, with 6 bases of the junction left unmatched.

This chain uses TRBV29-1 with TRBJ2-7, with 9 bases identical to TRBD1. Germline lookup yields CDR1 SQVTM and CDR2 ANQGSEA. The CDR3 is 15 amino acids. V gave up 3 bases and J gave up 4 bases; unmatched junction bases: 10. CDR3 coding DNA: TGCAGCGTTGACGTGAGGGGACAGGGCGCTTACGAGCAGTACTTC. This encodes CSVDVRGQGAYEQYF.

A word on this clone: Mismatch with germline at one junction end may stem from a read error. The chain employs TRBV3-1 (or the pseudogene TRBV3-2) and TRBJ1-5; weak D call: TRBD1 (5 bases). Germline V lookup: CDR1 LGHDT, CDR2 YNNKEL (reference sequence). This CDR3 contains 17 residues. Here the CDR3 DNA reads TGTGCCAGCAGCCAAGATCTAGCGACAGTTAGCGATCAGCCCCAGCATTTT. As protein: CASSQDLATVSDQPQHF.

The rearrangement links TRBV4-3 to TRBJ1-1; no reliable D call. CDR1 is LGHNA, CDR2 YSLEER, per germline. The ends were cut back, 2 bases at V and 3 bases at J, with 10 bases in the middle. There are 14 residues in the CDR3. The CDR3, as DNA: TGCGCCAGCAGCCAATTGACGGGAGACACTGAAGCTTTCTTT. Translating gives CASSQLTGDTEAFF.

This chain connects TRBV6-2 or TRBV6-3 to TRBJ2-7, with D perhaps TRBD1 (6 bases). V lost 2 bases to trimming and J lost 3 bases, with 11 bases between them. Germline assignment: CDR1 MNHEY and CDR2 SVGEGT. The CDR3 covers 14 residues. This CDR3 reads CASSYRTVNYEQYF. CDR3 sequence (DNA): TGTGCCAGCAGTTACAGGACAGTAAACTACGAGCAGTACTTC.

The chain joins TRBV28 to TRBJ2-7; TRBD2 aligns across 9 bases. Looked up from germline, CDR1 is MDHEN and CDR2 is SYDVKM. The CDR3 has 16 residues. V was clipped by 2 bases and J by 3 bases; unmatched bases: 8. Here the CDR3 reads CASSLEILAGHYEQYF. DNA of the CDR3: TGTGCCAGCAGTTTAGAGATCCTAGCGGGACACTACGAGCAGTACTTC.

The genes are TRBV28 and TRBJ1-5; maybe TRBD1 (5 bases). The CDR3 spans 12 residues. Germline V CDR1 and CDR2: MDHEN, SYDVKM. V dropped 6 bases and J dropped 4 bases, with 7 bases sitting between them. The CDR3, as DNA: TGTGCCAGCAGGTCAGGGAATCAGCCCCAGCATTTT. Amino acid sequence: CASRSGNQPQHF. Based on the CDR3 plus reference TRBV28 and TRBJ1-5, the full variable domain is DVKVTQSSRYLVKRTGEKVFLECVQDMDHENMFWYRQDPGLGLRLIYFSYDVKMKEKGDIPEGYSVSREKKERFSLILESASTNQTSMYLCASRSGNQPQHFGDGTRLSIL.

V is TRBV30 and J is TRBJ1-2; TRBD1 is a possible D gene (6 bases). The CDR3 extends over 14 amino acids. The V end lost 1 base, the J end lost 8 bases, and 17 bases lay between the germline ends. Germline V gives CDR1 GTSNPN, CDR2 SVGIG (reference sequence). In nucleotides, the CDR3 is TGTGCCTGGAGTGGATCGGGGGGGGGCCACGGCTACACCTTC. This encodes CAWSGSGGGHGYTF.

The chain joins TRBV30 to TRBJ1-6, with 8 bases lining up with TRBD1. V was clipped by 1 base and J by 5 bases; unmatched bases: 1. This CDR3 has 14 residues. CDR1 and CDR2 from the germline V gene are GTSNPN and SVGIG (reference sequence). The CDR3 coding sequence is TGTGCCTGGAGTGGGGGACAGGATAATTCACCCCTCCACTTT. Its translation: CAWSGGQDNSPLHF. Complete variable domain (other parts from reference TRBV30 and TRBJ1-6): SQTIHQWPATLVQPVGSPLSLECTVEGTSNPNLYWYRQAAGRGLQLLFYSVGIGQISSEVPQNLSASRPQDRQFILSSKKLLLSDSGFYLCAWSGGQDNSPLHFGNGTRLTVT.

This clone appeared once. V is TRBV11-2 and J is TRBJ2-7, with 9 bases fitting TRBD1. The J segment lost 7 bases and the V segment lost 2 bases, leaving 6 bases of the junction unmatched. The germline V gene has CDR1 SGHAT and CDR2 FQNNGV. The CDR3 is 14 amino acids. For the CDR3, the DNA is TGTGCCAGCAGCTTAACAGGGGGCTTGGGAGAGCAGTACTTC. This codes for CASSLTGGLGEQYF.

The chain joins TRBV9 to TRBJ1-2; D unresolved. The CDR3 is made up of 15 amino acids. Trimming removed 3 bases at V and 4 bases at J, with 16 bases between. Looked up from germline, CDR1 is SGDLS and CDR2 is YYNGEE. This chain's CDR3 is CASSGEGGFTYGYTF. As DNA, the CDR3 is TGTGCCAGCAGCGGAGAGGGCGGGTTTACCTATGGCTACACCTTC.

The rearrangement uses TRBV11-2 and TRBJ1-3; D possibly corresponds to TRBD1 (6 bases). The length of the CDR3 is 14 residues. Deletions cut 3 bases from V and 4 bases from J, with 10 bases between. Germline V gene lookup returns CDR1 SGHAT and CDR2 FQNNGV. The CDR3 DNA is TGTGCCAGCAGCTTTAACAGGGCAGGAAACACCATATATTTT. This translates into CASSFNRAGNTIYF.

This chain connects TRBV19 to TRBJ1-4; D is unresolved. Trimming stripped 4 bases from V and 7 bases from J, with 10 bases between. The CDR3 sequence is 13 residues long. Germline assignment: CDR1 LNHDA and CDR2 SQIVND (reference sequence). The CDR3 DNA reads as TGTGCCAGTAGTACCAGGCCTGGTGAAAAACTGTTTTTT. Encoded protein: CASSTRPGEKLFF.

The chain combines TRBV30 with TRBJ1-1; D might be TRBD1 (5 bases). Trimming shortened V by 2 bases and J by 8 bases, and 9 bases separated the two germline ends. The CDR3 runs 11 residues. Germline assignment: CDR1 GTSNPN and CDR2 SVGIG (reference sequence). CDR3 region: CAWSPRQEAFF. CDR3 nucleotides: TGTGCCTGGAGTCCGAGACAGGAAGCTTTCTTT. Filled out from reference TRBV30 and TRBJ1-1, the complete variable domain reads SQTIHQWPATLVQPVGSPLSLECTVEGTSNPNLYWYRQAAGRGLQLLFYSVGIGQISSEVPQNLSASRPQDRQFILSSKKLLLSDSGFYLCAWSPRQEAFFGQGTRLTVV.